A single sample gave rise to the 9 T cell receptor beta chains below, sequenced in a study of T cells expressing NK-cell markers. TCRdb reprocessed the 5' RACE reads, with one entry per CDR3 protein and no DNA. The sample data list around 260,000 distinct CDR3 sequences. Sequenced sample: blood T cells: a sorted CD56 or NKG2C T cell subset, CD4+ or CD8+ T cells, or bulk PBMC T cells (not recorded which). The receptors stem from a woman aged 18 to 75 in good health.

The V and J genes are TRBV10-2 and TRBJ2-3; without DNA, the TCRdb call of TRBD2 cannot be checked. Germline CDR1 reads WSHSY; CDR2 reads SAAADI. CDR3 length: 14 residues. CDR3 residues: CASSVSGGAYGQYF.

CDR3 in amino acids: CSAKDGLAGVLSSYNEQFF. V usage is TRBV20-1 and J usage is TRBJ2-1; the TCRdb D gene call, TRBD2, has no DNA to confirm it. The length of the CDR3 is 19 residues. CDR1 is DFQATT, CDR2 SNEGSKA, per germline (reference sequence).

The V call is TRBV5-5, the J call TRBJ1-2; no DNA is available, so the TRBD1 call from TCRdb remains unchecked. This CDR3 is built from 13 residues. Germline V gene data show CDR1 as SGHKS and CDR2 as YYEKEE (reference sequence). CDR3 sequence: CASRKDRADGYTF. Filled out from reference TRBV5-5 and TRBJ1-2, the complete variable domain reads DAGVTQSPTHLIKTRGQQVTLRCSPISGHKSVSWYQQVLGQGPQFIFQYYEKEERGRGNFPDRFSARQFPNYSSELNVNALLLGDSALYLCASRKDRADGYTFGSGTRLTVV.

The chain is built from TRBV29-1 and TRBJ2-6. Germline CDR1 and CDR2: SQVTM and ANQGSEA. This CDR3 comprises 15 residues. This CDR3 reads CSVDRFDSGANVLTF.

The chain employs TRBV29-1 and TRBJ2-5; the TCRdb D gene call, TRBD1, has no DNA to confirm it. The CDR3 is made up of 12 amino acids. From germline, CDR1 is SQVTM and CDR2 ANQGSEA. The CDR3 protein is CSVDGQGKTQYF.

The V and J genes are TRBV5-4 and TRBJ2-1. The CDR3 loop spans 14 amino acids. Germline-derived CDR1 and CDR2 are SGHNT and YYREEE (reference sequence). This chain's CDR3 is CASSSGEVVNEQFF.

The CDR3 is CASSLGPFWDYEQYF. The chain uses TRBV5-1 and TRBJ2-7. The germline CDR1 and CDR2 sequences are SGHRS and YFSETQ. The CDR3 extends over 15 amino acids.

The gene calls are TRBV10-2 and TRBJ1-1. In germline, CDR1 is WSHSY, CDR2 SAAADI. The CDR3 length is 15 residues. This CDR3 reads CASSGPQEGGTEAFF.

This chain uses TRBV20-1 with TRBJ2-1; TCRdb lists TRBD2, though no DNA is available to test this call. The CDR3 has 11 residues. CDR1 DFQATT and CDR2 SNEGSKA come from the germline V gene (reference sequence). CDR3 region: CSARLVPEQFF.